This T cell receptor (beta chain) was identified during a study of shared clonotypes between healthy human individuals. An assay was performed, and its level was deep. Bulk PBMC genomic DNA spanned ten immunoSEQ deep plates. Original analysis: Junction-only immunoSEQ data arrived without quality scores, meaning filtering differed. The method was immunoSEQ multiplex PCR; TCRdb's version includes in-frame clones alone and lacks a portion of them. V and J calls and clone size are copied from that table; D and trimming were computed from the DNA. This sample has about 460,000 clones, with roughly three quarters found just once. Germline CDR1 reads SGHRS; CDR2 reads YFSETQ. There are 15 residues in the CDR3. Between the trimmed V and J ends, which lost 1 base and 0 bases, there was a span of 9 bases. Each unsorted sample relied on about 90 million PBMCs as its source of genomic DNA.

The TCR was taken from a woman aged 40-49 years in good health. Some clones in this sample may be carry-over from other donors' samples. This chain uses TRBV5-1 with TRBJ2-3; no clear D. Material for sequencing was PBMCs. CDR3 amino acids: CASSLNPDSTDTQYF. The CDR3, as DNA: TGCGCCAGCAGCTTGAATCCCGATAGCACAGATACGCAGTATTTT.